The 3 T cell receptor beta chains reported below all come from one sample, sequenced in a study of CD8 T cells in ankylosing spondylitis (dated by TCRdb to 2015 to 2018). Libraries were made using 5' RACE. Sequencing was performed on an Illumina HiSeq 2500. The public reads were run again by TCRdb, first through fastp at Q25 and then through MiXCR, and only productive beta chains were kept. Entries that share a CDR3 protein sequence are merged under the most common genes and DNA. In this sample the table shows around 340,000 distinct CDR3 sequences, roughly 14% of which occur a single time. The top ten clonotypes cover approximately 1.1% of the sample. Sample: blood, either unsorted or a sorted T cell fraction (not recorded which). All receptors derive from a male donor with ankylosing spondylitis or in good health (not recorded which).

This clonotype was observed at least ten times. The CDR3 spells CASSEGLNTEAFF. As DNA, the CDR3 is TGTGCCAGCAGTGAGGGTCTGAACACTGAAGCTTTCTTT. This chain connects TRBV2 to TRBJ1-1; D unclear. CDR1 and CDR2 (germline): SNHLY, FYNNEI. This CDR3 is built from 13 residues. The V and J ends lost 3 bases and 0 bases respectively, with 5 bases between them.

In the case of this clonotype: At one end the junction does not follow the germline gene, possibly because of a read error. This chain connects TRBV10-3 to TRBJ2-2; D call uncertain. The CDR3 covers 13 residues. From germline, CDR1 is ENHRY and CDR2 SYGVKD. CDR3 nucleotides: TGTGCCATCAGTAAAGGGAACCCCGGGGAGCTGTTTTTT. Residues: CAISKGNPGELFF.

V and J are TRBV5-1 and TRBJ2-7; D remains unclear. This CDR3 spans 15 amino acids. The V end lost 0 bases, the J end lost 0 bases, and 10 bases lay between the germline ends. Germline V gene lookup returns CDR1 SGHRS and CDR2 YFSETQ. CDR3 DNA sequence: TGCGCCAGCAGCTTGGGCGCCTCTAGCTCCTACGAGCAGTACTTC. Translation gives CASSLGASSSYEQYF.